The clone carrying this TCR beta chain appeared a single time. Assignment of participants to cohorts was predicated upon participant-reported clinical history. TCRdb's copy holds only in-frame clones and misses some; the assay was immunoSEQ multiplex PCR. This table has roughly 230,000 clones, 85% to 90% appearing once. These data belong to a study of blood T cell repertoires in COVID-19. Study in general: Sources were T cells, B-cell-depleted T cells, or PBMCs; the material itself was cDNA or gDNA.

Trimming cost V 3 bases and J 7 bases; bases outside gene matches: 8. The CDR3 totals 16 residues. Germline CDR1 and CDR2: LGHDT and YNNKEL (reference sequence). The V and J genes are TRBV3-1 (or the pseudogene TRBV3-2) and TRBJ2-1; 11 positions agree with TRBD2. The TCR sequence derives from a woman in her 30s with acute COVID-19. Sequencing was performed on PBMCs or T cells enriched from blood (not recorded which). CDR3 nucleotides: TGTGCCAGCAGCCACCCTAGCGGGGGGCTAGTGAATGAGCAGTTCTTC. It codes for CASSHPSGGLVNEQFF.